This T cell receptor (beta chain) was sequenced in a study of blood T cell repertoires in COVID-19. Overall study context: The cDNA or gDNA used as material had been derived from T cells, B-cell-depleted T cells, or PBMCs.

Cohort assignment relied on participant-reported clinical history. In the authors' workflow: Amplification of reference gene primers was used by the study to estimate nucleated cell counts. Method: immunoSEQ multiplex PCR; TCRdb's copy keeps in-frame clones and lacks some. D and trimming come from the DNA, and the V and J calls and clone size come from that table. The sample contains around 200,000 clones, around 85% of which appear only once. This CDR3 comprises 13 residues. CDR1 KGHSH and CDR2 LQKENI come from the germline V gene. The trim removed 2 bases at V and 8 bases at J, leaving 6 bases unmatched.

The sample comprised PBMCs or T cells enriched from blood (not recorded which). The sequence derives from a man aged 35 to 55 who had recovered from COVID-19. J is TRBJ2-7 and V is TRBV18, with TRBD1 identical over 7 bases. The CDR3 DNA reads as TGTGCCAGCTCACCATGGGACAGCGAAAAGCAGTACTTC. It specifies CASSPWDSEKQYF.